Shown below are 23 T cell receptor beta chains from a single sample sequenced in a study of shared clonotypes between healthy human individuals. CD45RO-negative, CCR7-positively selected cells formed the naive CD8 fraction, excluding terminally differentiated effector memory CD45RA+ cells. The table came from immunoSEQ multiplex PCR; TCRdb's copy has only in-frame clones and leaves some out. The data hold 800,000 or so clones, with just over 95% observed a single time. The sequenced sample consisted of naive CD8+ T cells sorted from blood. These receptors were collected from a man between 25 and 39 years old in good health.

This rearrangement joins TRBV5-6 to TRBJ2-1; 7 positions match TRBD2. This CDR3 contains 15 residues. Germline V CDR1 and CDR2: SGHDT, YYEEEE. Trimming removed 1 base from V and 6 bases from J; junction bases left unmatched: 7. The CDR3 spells CASSLIRGSSNEQFF. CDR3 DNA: TGTGCCAGCAGCTTGATCCGCGGGAGTTCCAATGAGCAGTTCTTC.

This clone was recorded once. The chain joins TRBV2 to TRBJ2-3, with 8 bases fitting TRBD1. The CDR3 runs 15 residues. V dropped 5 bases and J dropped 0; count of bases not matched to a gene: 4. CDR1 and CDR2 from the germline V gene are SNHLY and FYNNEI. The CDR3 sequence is CASSQGDRSTDTQYF. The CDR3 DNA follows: TGTGCCAGCAGTCAAGGGGACAGGAGCACAGATACGCAGTATTTT. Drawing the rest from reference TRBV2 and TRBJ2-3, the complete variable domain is EPEVTQTPSHQVTQMGQEVILRCVPISNHLYFYWYRQILGQKVEFLVSFYNNEISEKSEIFDDQFSVERPDGSNFTLKIRSTKLEDSAMYFCASSQGDRSTDTQYFGPGTRLTVL.

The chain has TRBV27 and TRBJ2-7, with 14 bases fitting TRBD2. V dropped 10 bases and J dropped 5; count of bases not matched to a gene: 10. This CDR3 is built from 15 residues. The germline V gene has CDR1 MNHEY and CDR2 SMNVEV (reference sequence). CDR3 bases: TGTGCCACGAGTTATTGGGGACTAGCGGGAGACGAGCAGTACTTC. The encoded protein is CATSYWGLAGDEQYF.

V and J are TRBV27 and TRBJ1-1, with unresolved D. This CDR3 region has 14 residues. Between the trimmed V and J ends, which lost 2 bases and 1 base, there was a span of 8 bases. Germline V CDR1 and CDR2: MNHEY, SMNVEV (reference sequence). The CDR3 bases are TGTGCCAGCAGTTTAGATAACGGGAACACTGAAGCTTTCTTT. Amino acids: CASSLDNGNTEAFF.

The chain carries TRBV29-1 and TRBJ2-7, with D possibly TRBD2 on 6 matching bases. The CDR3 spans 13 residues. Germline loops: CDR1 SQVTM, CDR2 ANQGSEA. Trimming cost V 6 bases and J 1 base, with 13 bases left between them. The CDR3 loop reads CSVTGLGSYEQYF. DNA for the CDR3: TGCAGCGTGACGGGACTCGGTTCCTACGAGCAGTACTTC.

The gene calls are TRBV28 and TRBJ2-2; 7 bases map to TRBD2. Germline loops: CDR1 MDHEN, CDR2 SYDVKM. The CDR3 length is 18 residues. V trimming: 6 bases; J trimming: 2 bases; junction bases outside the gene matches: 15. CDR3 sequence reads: CASSRARASGENTGELFF. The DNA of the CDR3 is TGTGCCAGCAGCCGGGCGAGGGCTAGCGGCGAAAACACCGGGGAGCTGTTTTTT.

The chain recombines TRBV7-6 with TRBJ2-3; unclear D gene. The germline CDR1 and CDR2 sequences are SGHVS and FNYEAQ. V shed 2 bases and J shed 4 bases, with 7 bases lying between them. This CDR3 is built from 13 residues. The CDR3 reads CASSLIGSDTQYF. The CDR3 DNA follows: TGTGCCAGCAGCTTAATCGGGTCAGATACGCAGTATTTT.

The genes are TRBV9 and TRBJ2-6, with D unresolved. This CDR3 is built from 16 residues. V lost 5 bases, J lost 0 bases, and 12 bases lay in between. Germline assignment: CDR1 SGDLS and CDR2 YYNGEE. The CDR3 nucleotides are TGTGCCAGCAGTATCAGCATAAGCTCTGGGGCCAACGTCCTGACTTTC. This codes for CASSISISSGANVLTF.

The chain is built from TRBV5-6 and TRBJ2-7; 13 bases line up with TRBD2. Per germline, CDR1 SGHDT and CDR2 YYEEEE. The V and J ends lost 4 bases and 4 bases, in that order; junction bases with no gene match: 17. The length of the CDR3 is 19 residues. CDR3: CASSPVSGLAGVLGYEQYF. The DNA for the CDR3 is TGTGCCAGCAGCCCAGTGTCCGGACTAGCGGGAGTTCTCGGGTACGAGCAGTACTTC.

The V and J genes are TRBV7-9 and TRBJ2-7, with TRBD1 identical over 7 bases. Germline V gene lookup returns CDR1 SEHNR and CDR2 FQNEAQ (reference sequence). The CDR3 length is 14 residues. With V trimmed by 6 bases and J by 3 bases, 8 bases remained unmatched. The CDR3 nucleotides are TGTGCCAGCAGACCGGGACAGAGACTCTACGAGCAGTACTTC. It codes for CASRPGQRLYEQYF. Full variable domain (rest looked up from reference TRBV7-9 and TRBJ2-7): DTGVSQNPRHKITKRGQNVTFRCDPISEHNRLYWYRQTLGQGPEFLTYFQNEAQLEKSRLLSDRFSAERPKGSFSTLEIQRTEQGDSAMYLCASRPGQRLYEQYFGPGTRLTVT.

CDR3 residues: CASSQDVAGELFF. In DNA, the CDR3 is TGTGCCAGCAGCCAAGATGTGGCCGGGGAGCTGTTTTTT. The V and J genes are TRBV14 and TRBJ2-2; D is uncertain. With 0 bases removed from V and 6 bases from J, the gap between germline ends came to 5 bases. The CDR3 is 13 amino acids. Per the germline V gene, CDR1 is SGHDN and CDR2 is FVKESK.

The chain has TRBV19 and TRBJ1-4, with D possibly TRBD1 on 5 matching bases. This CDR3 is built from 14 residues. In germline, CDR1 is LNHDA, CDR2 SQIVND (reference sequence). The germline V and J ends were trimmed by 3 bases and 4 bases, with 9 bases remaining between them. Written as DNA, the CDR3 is TGTGCCAGTAGTATTTCTGGGGGTAATGAAAAACTGTTTTTT. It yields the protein CASSISGGNEKLFF.

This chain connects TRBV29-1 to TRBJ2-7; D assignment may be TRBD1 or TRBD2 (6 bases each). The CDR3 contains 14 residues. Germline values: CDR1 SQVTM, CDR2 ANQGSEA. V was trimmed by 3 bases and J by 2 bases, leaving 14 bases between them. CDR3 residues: CSVDGPGEAYEQYF. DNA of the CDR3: TGCAGCGTTGATGGTCCAGGGGAGGCCTACGAGCAGTACTTC.

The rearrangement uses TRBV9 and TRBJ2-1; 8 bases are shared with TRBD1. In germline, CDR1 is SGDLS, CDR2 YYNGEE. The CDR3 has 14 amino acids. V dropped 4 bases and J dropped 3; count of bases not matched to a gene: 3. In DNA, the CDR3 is TGTGCCAGCAGCAAAGGACAGGGCTACAATGAGCAGTTCTTC. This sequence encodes CASSKGQGYNEQFF.

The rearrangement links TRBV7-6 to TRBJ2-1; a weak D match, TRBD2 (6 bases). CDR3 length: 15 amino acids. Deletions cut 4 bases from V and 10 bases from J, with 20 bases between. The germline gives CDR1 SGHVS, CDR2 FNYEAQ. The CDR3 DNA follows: TGTGCCAGCAGCTCGTCCTACCTCCCAAGCGGGGAGCAGTTCTTC. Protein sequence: CASSSSYLPSGEQFF.

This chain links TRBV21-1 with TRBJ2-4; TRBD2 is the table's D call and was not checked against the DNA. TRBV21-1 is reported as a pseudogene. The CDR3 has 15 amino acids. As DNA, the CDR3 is TGTGCCAGCAGCAAAGCGATTGAGGGCCTAAACATTCAGTACTTC. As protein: CASSKAIEGLNIQYF.

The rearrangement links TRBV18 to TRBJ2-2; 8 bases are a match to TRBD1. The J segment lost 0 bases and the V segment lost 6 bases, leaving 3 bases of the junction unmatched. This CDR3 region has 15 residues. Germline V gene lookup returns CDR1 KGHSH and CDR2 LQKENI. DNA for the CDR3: TGTGCCAGCTCGCCGGGACAGGCGAACACCGGGGAGCTGTTTTTT. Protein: CASSPGQANTGELFF.

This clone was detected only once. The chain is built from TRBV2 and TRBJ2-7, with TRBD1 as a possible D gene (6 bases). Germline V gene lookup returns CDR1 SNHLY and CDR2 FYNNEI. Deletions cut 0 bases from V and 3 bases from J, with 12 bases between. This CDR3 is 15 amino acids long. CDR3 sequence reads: CASSEAGGSFYEQYF. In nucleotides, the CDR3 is TGTGCCAGCAGTGAAGCAGGGGGTTCCTTCTACGAGCAGTACTTC.

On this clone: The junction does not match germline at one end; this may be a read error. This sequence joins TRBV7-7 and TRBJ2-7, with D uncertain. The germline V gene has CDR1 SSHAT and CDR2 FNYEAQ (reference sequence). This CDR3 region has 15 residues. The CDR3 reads CASSLASAIHYEQYF. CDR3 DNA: TGTGCTAGCAGCTTGGCATCTGCCATACATTACGAGCAGTACTTC.

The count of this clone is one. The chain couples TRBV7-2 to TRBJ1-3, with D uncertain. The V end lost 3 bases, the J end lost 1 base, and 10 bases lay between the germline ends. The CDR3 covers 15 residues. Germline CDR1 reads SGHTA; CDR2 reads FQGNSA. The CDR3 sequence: CASSFSSSSGNTIYF. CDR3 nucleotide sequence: TGTGCCAGCAGCTTCTCCTCAAGTTCTGGAAACACCATATATTTT.

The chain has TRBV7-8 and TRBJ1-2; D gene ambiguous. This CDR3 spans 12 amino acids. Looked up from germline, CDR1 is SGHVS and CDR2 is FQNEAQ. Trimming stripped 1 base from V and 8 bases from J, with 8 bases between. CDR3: CASSLGAYGYTF. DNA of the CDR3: TGTGCCAGCAGCTTAGGGGCATACGGCTACACCTTC.

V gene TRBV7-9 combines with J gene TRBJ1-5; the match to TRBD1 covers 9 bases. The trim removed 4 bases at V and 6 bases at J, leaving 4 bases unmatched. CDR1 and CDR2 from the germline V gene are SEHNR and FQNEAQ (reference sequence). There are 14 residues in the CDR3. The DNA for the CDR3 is TGTGCCAGCAGCTCACAGGGGGCGTCTCAGCCCCAGCATTTT. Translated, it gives CASSSQGASQPQHF.

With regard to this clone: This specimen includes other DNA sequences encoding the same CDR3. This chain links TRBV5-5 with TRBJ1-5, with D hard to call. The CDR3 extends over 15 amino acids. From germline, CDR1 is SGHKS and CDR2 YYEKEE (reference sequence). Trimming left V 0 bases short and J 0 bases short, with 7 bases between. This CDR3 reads CASSLGPYSNQPQHF. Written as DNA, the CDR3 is TGTGCCAGCAGCTTGGGACCGTATAGCAATCAGCCCCAGCATTTT.